The 26 T cell receptor beta chains below come from one sample, sequenced in a study of T-cell memory formation after mild COVID-19. Each CDR3 protein gets one entry after TCRdb re-called the 5' RACE reads with MiXCR. This table has approximately 180,000 distinct CDR3 sequences, around 15% appearing once. The material sequenced was PBMCs or a T cell subset sorted from them (not recorded which). The source of these receptors is an adult woman who had mild COVID-19 (a few samples of this study predate the infection). Cell type and time point are not known.

The chain employs TRBV7-2 and TRBJ2-7, with D hard to call. With 0 bases removed from V and 5 bases from J, the gap between germline ends came to 17 bases. The CDR3 runs 16 residues. The germline V gene encodes CDR1 SGHTA and CDR2 FQGNSA. In DNA form, the CDR3 reads TGTGCCAGCAGCTTAGCGCATTTCAGTGGGTTCCACGAGCAGTACTTC. Encoded protein: CASSLAHFSGFHEQYF.

The rearrangement joins TRBV4-1 to TRBJ1-4, with D perhaps TRBD1 (6 bases). The germline CDR1 and CDR2 sequences are MGHRA and YSYEKL. V lost 7 bases, J lost 8 bases, and 20 bases lay in between. The CDR3 covers 15 residues. This CDR3 is CASKGGARIGEKLFF. The CDR3 DNA sequence: TGCGCCAGCAAGGGGGGGGCAAGGATTGGGGAAAAACTGTTTTTT.

At least ten counts were recorded for this clonotype. The chain couples TRBV6-6 to TRBJ1-2, with D tentatively TRBD1 (6 bases). Germline V gene lookup returns CDR1 MNHNY and CDR2 SVGAGI (reference sequence). V lost 0 bases and J lost 1, with 15 bases in between. This CDR3 contains 17 residues. As DNA, the CDR3 is TGTGCCAGCAGTTACTCTACAGGGAGCCGAAGTAACTATGGCTACACCTTC. It encodes CASSYSTGSRSNYGYTF.

V is TRBV15 and J is TRBJ2-7; D not resolved. Trimming stripped 0 bases from V and 1 base from J, with 16 bases between. Germline V gene lookup returns CDR1 LNHNV and CDR2 YYDKDF (reference sequence). CDR3 length: 17 amino acids. CDR3 region: CATSREGARSRSYEQYF. CDR3 in DNA: TGTGCCACCAGCAGAGAAGGTGCGCGAAGCCGTTCCTACGAGCAGTACTTC. The whole variable domain, filled in from reference TRBV15 and TRBJ2-7, reads DAMVIQNPRYQVTQFGKPVTLSCSQTLNHNVMYWYQQKSSQAPKLLFHYYDKDFNNEADTPDNFQSRRPNTSFCFLDIRSPGLGDTAMYLCATSREGARSRSYEQYFGPGTRLTVT.

This clonotype was found a few times. This chain links TRBV11-2 with TRBJ2-2; D possibly uses TRBD1 or TRBD2 (7 bases each). This CDR3 is built from 13 residues. V lost 5 bases, J lost 6 bases, and 10 bases lay in between. Germline values: CDR1 SGHAT, CDR2 FQNNGV. CDR3: CASSPGGAGELFF. As DNA, the CDR3 is TGTGCCAGCAGCCCAGGGGGGGCCGGGGAGCTGTTTTTT.

The genes are TRBV19 and TRBJ1-2; TRBD1 might be the D (5 bases). Germline CDR1 LNHDA, CDR2 SQIVND (reference sequence). Trimming removed 7 bases at V and 5 bases at J, with 14 bases between. This CDR3 contains 13 residues. The CDR3 coding sequence is TGTGCCAGTACTCAGGGACGGGGGTATGGCTACACCTTC. The encoded protein is CASTQGRGYGYTF.

There are a few counts of this clonotype. This rearrangement joins TRBV10-3 to TRBJ2-7, with 7 bases aligning to TRBD1. Germline V gives CDR1 ENHRY, CDR2 SYGVKD. The CDR3 sequence is 15 residues long. Trimming at V came to 4 bases and at J to 6 bases, leaving 12 bases not matched to a gene. CDR3 sequence reads: CAISGTGRLLPEQYF. The CDR3 DNA reads as TGTGCCATCAGTGGGACAGGACGACTCCTTCCCGAGCAGTACTTC.

CDR3 bases: TGCGCCAGCAGCTTGGATGGGGTCGGAGAGCAGTACTTC. Its translation: CASSLDGVGEQYF. V usage is TRBV5-1 and J usage is TRBJ2-7, with D unclear. Trimming removed 0 bases from V and 7 bases from J, with 11 bases in between. Germline assignment: CDR1 SGHRS and CDR2 YFSETQ. CDR3 length: 13 amino acids.

This clonotype was counted only a few times. The rearrangement links TRBV6-2 or TRBV6-3 to TRBJ2-7; TRBD1 agrees at 7 bases. Germline CDR1 is MNHEY and CDR2 is SVGEGT. The CDR3 runs to 17 residues. The junction had 20 bases not matched to a gene; V was cut back by 6 bases and J by 6 bases. The CDR3 bases are TGTGCCAGCAGGACCCGACAGGGAAGACAGGTCTCCGCCGAGCAGTACTTC. This translates into CASRTRQGRQVSAEQYF.

This clonotype was counted once. V usage is TRBV12-3 or TRBV12-4 and J usage is TRBJ2-5; 8 nucleotides match TRBD1. V was pared by 5 bases and J by 5 bases, with 4 bases of the junction left unmatched. CDR3 length: 13 amino acids. The CDR3: CASSPGQVETQYF. The CDR3 nucleotides read TGTGCCAGCAGTCCGGGACAGGTTGAGACCCAGTACTTC.

The chain uses TRBV20-1 and TRBJ1-4; 11 nucleotides align to TRBD1. V shed 1 base, J shed 9 bases, and the junction held 4 bases outside the gene matches. The germline CDR1 and CDR2 sequences are DFQATT and SNEGSKA (reference sequence). The CDR3 sequence is 14 residues long. CDR3: CSARGTGGAKKLFF. CDR3 DNA: TGCAGTGCTAGAGGGACAGGGGGCGCGAAAAAACTGTTTTTT.

In this sample, this clonotype turned up a few times. The chain uses TRBV7-2 and TRBJ1-1; D remains ambiguous. Trimming pared 4 bases from V and 5 bases from J, leaving 11 bases between. This CDR3 contains 13 residues. The germline CDR1 and CDR2 sequences are SGHTA and FQGNSA. This CDR3 reads CASSWRTGTEAFF. The CDR3 nucleotides read TGTGCCAGCAGCTGGAGGACGGGGACTGAAGCTTTCTTT.

In its sample, this clonotype was seen a few times. Here the CDR3 DNA reads TGTGCCATCGGAGACCGAGAGACCCAGTACTTC. It specifies CAIGDRETQYF. The V call is TRBV10-3, the J call TRBJ2-5; no firm D call. CDR3 size: 11 residues. CDR1 ENHRY and CDR2 SYGVKD come from the germline V gene. The ends were cut back, 8 bases at V and 4 bases at J, with 8 bases in the middle.

The gene calls are TRBV5-5 and TRBJ1-5, with D perhaps TRBD1 (5 bases). The V gene lost 2 bases and the J gene lost 5 bases, with 17 bases spanning the gap. From germline, CDR1 is SGHKS and CDR2 YYEKEE (reference sequence). This CDR3 has 16 residues. This chain's CDR3 is CASSLIGGAGDQPQHF. CDR3 in DNA: TGTGCCAGCAGCTTAATAGGTGGGGCAGGCGATCAGCCCCAGCATTTT.

The chain employs TRBV15 and TRBJ2-7, with 8 bases lining up with TRBD1. Germline-derived CDR1 and CDR2 are LNHNV and YYDKDF (reference sequence). This CDR3 contains 15 residues. V was clipped by 0 bases and J by 3 bases; unmatched bases: 4. CDR3 coding DNA: TGTGCCACCAGCAGAGATAGGGACAGGAGCTACGAGCAGTACTTC. Its translation is CATSRDRDRSYEQYF.

The chain carries TRBV5-1 and TRBJ1-2; TRBD1 matches at 9 bases. The CDR3 is made up of 17 amino acids. The V gene end was trimmed by 6 bases and the J gene end by 0 bases; junction bases not matched to a gene: 12. The germline V gene encodes CDR1 SGHRS and CDR2 YFSETQ. This CDR3 reads CASTLRGQGHPNYGYTF. DNA of the CDR3: TGCGCCAGCACCCTTCGAGGACAGGGGCACCCTAACTATGGCTACACCTTC.

This chain uses TRBV5-6 with TRBJ1-1, with D maybe TRBD1 (6 bases). V lost 3 bases to trimming and J lost 5 bases, with 17 bases between them. CDR1 is SGHDT and CDR2 is YYEEEE in the germline V gene. The CDR3 consists of 15 residues. The CDR3 bases are TGTGCCAGCAGCTCGGCAGGGGCAGGGGAGACTGAAGCTTTCTTT. Protein sequence: CASSSAGAGETEAFF.

This clonotype was counted only a few times. V gene TRBV7-2 combines with J gene TRBJ1-2, with 9 bases that match TRBD1. The CDR3 runs to 15 residues. Trimming removed 3 bases from V and 4 bases from J; junction bases left unmatched: 6. The V gene's germline CDR1 is SGHTA and CDR2 FQGNSA. The CDR3 loop is CASSFPQGALYGYTF. The CDR3 region has the DNA TGTGCCAGCAGCTTTCCACAGGGGGCTCTCTATGGCTACACCTTC.

The chain combines TRBV6-1 with TRBJ2-7; 9 nucleotides agree with TRBD1. Trimming removed 2 bases from V and 8 bases from J; junction bases left unmatched: 10. The germline CDR1 and CDR2 sequences are MNHNS and SASEGT. This CDR3 has 15 amino acids. The CDR3 here is CASSELGTGLDQQYF. CDR3 nucleotide sequence: TGTGCCAGCAGTGAATTGGGGACAGGGCTTGATCAGCAGTACTTC.

The gene calls are TRBV29-1 and TRBJ2-1, with D possibly matching TRBD1 (7 bases). Germline lookup yields CDR1 SQVTM and CDR2 ANQGSEA. The CDR3 consists of 20 residues. V lost 4 bases to trimming and J lost 0 bases, with 28 bases between them. CDR3 in DNA: TGCAGCGTTGCTTCATTTAGGTCAGGGGGGTCGGTACGCTCCTACAATGAGCAGTTCTTC. Its protein product is CSVASFRSGGSVRSYNEQFF.

The V call is TRBV12-3 or TRBV12-4, the J call TRBJ1-3, with D possibly being TRBD1 (5 bases). This CDR3 spans 14 amino acids. V dropped 6 bases and J dropped 2 bases, with 11 bases sitting between them. CDR3 in amino acids: CASSERTTGNTIYF. CDR3 coding DNA: TGTGCCAGCAGCGAGAGGACAACTGGAAACACCATATATTTT.

The genes are TRBV19 and TRBJ2-4; 7 positions agree with TRBD1. Germline lookup yields CDR1 LNHDA and CDR2 SQIVND (reference sequence). V lost 8 bases, J lost 3 bases, and 4 bases stayed unmatched. The CDR3 has 13 residues. CDR3 coding DNA: TGTGCCAGTTCCGGGACAGACAAAAACATTCAGTACTTC. Its translation is CASSGTDKNIQYF.

The chain links TRBV5-1 to TRBJ1-2; 8 bases map to TRBD1. This CDR3 has 15 residues. After removal of 0 bases from V and 4 bases from J, the junction contained 5 bases not matched to a gene. Looked up from germline, CDR1 is SGHRS and CDR2 is YFSETQ. The CDR3 DNA reads TGCGCCAGCAGCTTGGCCGGACAGGGTGGCTATGGCTACACCTTC. Amino acid sequence: CASSLAGQGGYGYTF.

This clonotype was recorded a few times. The chain couples TRBV19 to TRBJ2-3, with D possibly being TRBD1 or TRBD2 (5 bases each). The V gene lost 5 bases and the J gene lost 6 bases, with 15 bases spanning the gap. Germline CDR1 LNHDA, CDR2 SQIVND (reference sequence). This CDR3 is 14 amino acids long. DNA for the CDR3: TGTGCCAGTAGTGGTCCTGTGAGGGGCGATACGCAGTATTTT. Translation: CASSGPVRGDTQYF.

The table lists this clonotype with a few counts. This chain links TRBV6-5 with TRBJ2-3; no reliable D call. Trimming took off 4 bases at V and 4 bases at J, with 15 bases between the two ends. There are 15 residues in the CDR3. Germline V CDR1 and CDR2: MNHEY, SVGAGI. The CDR3 DNA is TGTGCCAGCAGTTCCTTGGGGTCCTTGGCAGATACGCAGTATTTT. Its translation: CASSSLGSLADTQYF.

This clonotype has a handful of counts. This chain joins TRBV4-3 and TRBJ2-7; 11 bases map to TRBD2. Germline CDR1 is LGHNA and CDR2 is YSLEER. V dropped 0 bases and J dropped 2; count of bases not matched to a gene: 6. The CDR3 is 17 amino acids. The CDR3 reads CASSQDLASGRTYEQYF. The CDR3 region has the DNA TGCGCCAGCAGCCAAGATCTTGCTAGCGGGAGGACCTACGAGCAGTACTTC.